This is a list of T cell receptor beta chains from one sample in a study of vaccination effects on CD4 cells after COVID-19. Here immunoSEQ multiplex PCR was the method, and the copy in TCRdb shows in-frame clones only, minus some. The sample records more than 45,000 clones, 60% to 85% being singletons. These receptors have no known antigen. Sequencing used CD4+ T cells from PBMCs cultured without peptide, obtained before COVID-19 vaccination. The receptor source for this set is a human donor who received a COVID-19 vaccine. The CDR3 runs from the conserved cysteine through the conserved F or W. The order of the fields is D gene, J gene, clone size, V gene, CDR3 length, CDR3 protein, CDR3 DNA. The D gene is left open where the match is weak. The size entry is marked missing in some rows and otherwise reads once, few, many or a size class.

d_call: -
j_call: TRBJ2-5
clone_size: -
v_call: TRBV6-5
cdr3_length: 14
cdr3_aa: CASRSGPVQETQYF
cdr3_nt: TGTGCCAGCAGATCCGGACCCGTACAAGAGACCCAGTACTTC

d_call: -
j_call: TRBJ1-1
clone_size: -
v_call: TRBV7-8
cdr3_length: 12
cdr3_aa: CASSLEAAEAFF
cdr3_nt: TGTGCCAGCAGCTTAGAGGCAGCTGAAGCTTTCTTT

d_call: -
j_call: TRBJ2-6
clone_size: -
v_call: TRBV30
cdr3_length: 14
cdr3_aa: CAGKGGDGANVLTF
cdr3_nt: TGTGCCGGCAAGGGGGGCGACGGGGCCAACGTCCTGACTTTC

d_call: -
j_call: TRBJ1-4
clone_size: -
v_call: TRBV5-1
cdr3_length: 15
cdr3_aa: CASSFTGGYNEKLFF
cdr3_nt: TGCGCCAGCAGCTTTACGGGCGGATATAATGAAAAACTGTTTTTT

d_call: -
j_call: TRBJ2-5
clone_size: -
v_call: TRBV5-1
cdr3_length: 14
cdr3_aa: CASSFSPQWETQYF
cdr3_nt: TGCGCCAGCAGCTTTAGCCCCCAGTGGGAGACCCAGTACTTC

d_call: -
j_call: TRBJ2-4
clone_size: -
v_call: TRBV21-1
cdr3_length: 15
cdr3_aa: CASSPTGPHGNIQYF
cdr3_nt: TGTGCCAGCAGCCCGACCGGGCCCCATGGAAACATTCAGTACTTC

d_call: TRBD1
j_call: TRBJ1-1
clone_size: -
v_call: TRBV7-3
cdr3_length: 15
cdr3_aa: CASSPRTGGDTEAFF
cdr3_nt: TGTGCCAGCAGCCCCAGGACAGGGGGGGACACTGAAGCTTTCTTT

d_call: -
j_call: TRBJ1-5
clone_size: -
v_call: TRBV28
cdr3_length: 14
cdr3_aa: CASSLPHGRQPQHF
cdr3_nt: TGTGCCAGCAGTCTCCCACACGGTCGGCAGCCCCAGCATTTT

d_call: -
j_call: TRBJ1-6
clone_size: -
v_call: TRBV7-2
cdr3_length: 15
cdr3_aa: CASSLGVRQASPLHF
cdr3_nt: TGTGCCAGCAGCTTAGGGGTCAGACAGGCCTCACCCCTCCACTTT

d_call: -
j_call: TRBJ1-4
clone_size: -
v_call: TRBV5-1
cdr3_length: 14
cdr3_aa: CASSLYGGNEKLFF
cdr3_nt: TGCGCCAGCAGCTTGTATGGGGGCAACGAAAAACTGTTTTTT

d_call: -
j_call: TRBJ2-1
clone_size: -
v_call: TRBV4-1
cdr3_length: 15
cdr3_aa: CASSQAGRKNNEQFF
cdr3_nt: TGCGCCAGCAGCCAAGCCGGCCGGAAAAACAATGAGCAGTTCTTC

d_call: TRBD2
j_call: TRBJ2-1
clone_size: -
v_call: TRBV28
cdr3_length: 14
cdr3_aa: CASLWRGGYNEQFF
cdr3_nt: TGTGCCAGCCTTTGGCGGGGGGGCTACAATGAGCAGTTCTTC

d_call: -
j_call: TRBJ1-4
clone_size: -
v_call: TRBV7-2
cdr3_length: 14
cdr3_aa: CASSFTRTNEKLFF
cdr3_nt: TGTGCCAGCAGCTTCACCCGGACTAATGAAAAACTGTTTTTT

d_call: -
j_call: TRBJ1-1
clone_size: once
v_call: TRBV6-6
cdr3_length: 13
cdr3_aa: CASSYSRGGQAFF
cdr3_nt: TGTGCCAGCAGTTACTCGAGGGGAGGGCAAGCTTTCTTT

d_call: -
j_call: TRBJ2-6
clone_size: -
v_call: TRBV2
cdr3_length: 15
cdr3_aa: CASSGRGLGANVLTF
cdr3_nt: TGTGCCAGCAGTGGGAGGGGGCTTGGGGCCAACGTCCTGACTTTC

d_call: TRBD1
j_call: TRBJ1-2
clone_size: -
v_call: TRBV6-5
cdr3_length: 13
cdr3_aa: CASSYDRGEGYTF
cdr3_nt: TGTGCCAGCAGTTACGACAGGGGTGAAGGCTACACCTTC

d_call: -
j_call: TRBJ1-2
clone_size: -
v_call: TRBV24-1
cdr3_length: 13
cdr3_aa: CATSDPGRSGYTF
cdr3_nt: TGTGCCACCAGTGACCCCGGTCGAAGTGGCTACACCTTC

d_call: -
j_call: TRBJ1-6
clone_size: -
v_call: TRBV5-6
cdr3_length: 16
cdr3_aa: CASSLRFKGMDSPLHF
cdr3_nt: TGTGCCAGCAGCTTGAGGTTTAAGGGAATGGATTCACCCCTCCACTTT

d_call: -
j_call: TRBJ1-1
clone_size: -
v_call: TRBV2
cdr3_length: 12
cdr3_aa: CASTVMNTEAFF
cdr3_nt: TGTGCCAGCACAGTCATGAACACTGAAGCTTTCTTT

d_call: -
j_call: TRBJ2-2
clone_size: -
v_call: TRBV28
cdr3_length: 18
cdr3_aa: CASSAPGAPSFNTGELFF
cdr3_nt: TGTGCCAGCAGTGCTCCAGGGGCCCCAAGTTTTAACACCGGGGAGCTGTTTTTT

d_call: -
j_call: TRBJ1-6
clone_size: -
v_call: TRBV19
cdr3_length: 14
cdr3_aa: CASSSGTLNSPLHF
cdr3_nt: TGTGCCAGTAGTTCCGGGACACTAAATTCACCCCTCCACTTT

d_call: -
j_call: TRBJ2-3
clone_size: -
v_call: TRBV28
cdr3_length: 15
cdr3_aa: CASSPTGLRGDTQYF
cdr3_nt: TGTGCCAGCAGCCCTACAGGGCTGCGGGGAGATACGCAGTATTTT

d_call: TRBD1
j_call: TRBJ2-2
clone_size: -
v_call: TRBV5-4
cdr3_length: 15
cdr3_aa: CASSLAGQGARELFF
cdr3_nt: TGTGCCAGCAGCTTAGCGGGACAGGGGGCGAGAGAGCTGTTTTTT

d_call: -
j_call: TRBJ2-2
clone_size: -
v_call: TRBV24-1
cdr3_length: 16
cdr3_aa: CATSDPARGDTGELFF
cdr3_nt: TGTGCCACCAGTGACCCCGCCCGGGGTGACACCGGGGAGCTGTTTTTT

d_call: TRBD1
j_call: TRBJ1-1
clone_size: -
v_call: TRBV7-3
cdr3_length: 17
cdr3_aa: CASSTGGGIKGGTGAFF
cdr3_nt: TGTGCCAGCAGCACCGGAGGGGGTATTAAAGGGGGCACCGGAGCTTTCTTT

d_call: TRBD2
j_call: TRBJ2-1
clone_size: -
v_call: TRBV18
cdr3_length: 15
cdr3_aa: CASSPFLAGENEQFF
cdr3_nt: TGTGCCAGCTCACCATTTCTAGCGGGGGAGAATGAGCAGTTCTTC

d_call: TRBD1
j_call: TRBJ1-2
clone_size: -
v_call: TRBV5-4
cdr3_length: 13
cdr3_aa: CASTKQGFYGYTF
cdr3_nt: TGTGCCAGCACCAAACAGGGGTTCTATGGCTACACCTTC

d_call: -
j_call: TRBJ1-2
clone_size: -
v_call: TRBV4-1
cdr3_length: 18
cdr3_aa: CASSSAPKVTRANYGYTF
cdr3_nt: TGCGCCAGCAGCTCGGCGCCCAAGGTCACTAGGGCGAACTATGGCTACACCTTC

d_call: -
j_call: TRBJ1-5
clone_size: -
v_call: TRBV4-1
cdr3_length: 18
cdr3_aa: CASSLQEIQGTSNQPQHF
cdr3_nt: TGCGCCAGCAGCCTCCAGGAAATACAGGGTACGAGCAATCAGCCCCAGCATTTT

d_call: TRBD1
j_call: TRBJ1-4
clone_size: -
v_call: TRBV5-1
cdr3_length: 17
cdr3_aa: CASSWNQGARLGEKLFF
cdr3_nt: TGCGCCAGCAGCTGGAATCAGGGGGCAAGGTTGGGGGAAAAACTGTTTTTT

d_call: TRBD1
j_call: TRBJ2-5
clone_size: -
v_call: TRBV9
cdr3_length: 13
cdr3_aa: CASSGTGRETQYF
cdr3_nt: TGTGCCAGCAGCGGGACAGGGCGCGAGACCCAGTACTTC

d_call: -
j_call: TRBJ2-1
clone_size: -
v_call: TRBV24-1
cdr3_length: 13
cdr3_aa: CATRAGAYNEQFF
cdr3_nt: TGTGCCACCCGGGCAGGGGCCTACAATGAGCAGTTCTTC

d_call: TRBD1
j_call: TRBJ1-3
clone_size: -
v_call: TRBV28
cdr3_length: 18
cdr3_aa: CASSSGRGQGARGNTIYF
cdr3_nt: TGTGCCAGCAGTTCCGGGAGGGGGCAGGGGGCCCGTGGAAACACCATATATTTT

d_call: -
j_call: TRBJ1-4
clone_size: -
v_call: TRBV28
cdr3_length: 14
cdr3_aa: CASSPSGAVEKLFF
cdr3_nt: TGTGCCAGCAGCCCATCAGGGGCCGTAGAAAAACTGTTTTTT

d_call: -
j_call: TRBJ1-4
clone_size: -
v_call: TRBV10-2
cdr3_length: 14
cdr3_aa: CASSATGPNEKLFF
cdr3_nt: TGCGCCAGCAGTGCGACGGGACCAAATGAAAAACTGTTTTTT

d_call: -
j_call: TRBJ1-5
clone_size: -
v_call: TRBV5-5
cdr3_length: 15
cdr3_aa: CASSFHGTSNQPQHF
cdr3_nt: TGTGCCAGCAGCTTTCACGGGACTAGCAATCAGCCCCAGCATTTT

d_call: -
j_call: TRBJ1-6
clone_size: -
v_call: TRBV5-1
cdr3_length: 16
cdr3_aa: CASSSGRGVDNSPLHF
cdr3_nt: TGCGCCAGCAGCTCCGGAAGGGGGGTGGATAATTCACCCCTCCACTTT

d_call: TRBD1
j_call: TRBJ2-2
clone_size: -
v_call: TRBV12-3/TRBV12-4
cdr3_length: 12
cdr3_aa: CASRTGNGELFF
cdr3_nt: TGTGCCAGCAGGACAGGGAACGGGGAGCTGTTTTTT

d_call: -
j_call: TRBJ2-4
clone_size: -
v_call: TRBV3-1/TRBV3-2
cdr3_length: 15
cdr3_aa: CASSQDSGTWGIQYF
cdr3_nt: TGTGCCAGCAGCCAAGATTCCGGGACTTGGGGCATTCAGTACTTC

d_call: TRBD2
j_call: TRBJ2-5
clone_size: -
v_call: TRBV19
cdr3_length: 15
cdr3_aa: CASSDRPGGQETQYF
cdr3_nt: TGTGCCAGTTCGGACCGTCCCGGGGGGCAAGAGACCCAGTACTTC

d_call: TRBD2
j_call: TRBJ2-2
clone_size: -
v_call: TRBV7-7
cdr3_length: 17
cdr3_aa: CASSSASGGPNTGELFF
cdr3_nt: TGTGCCAGCAGCTCTGCTAGCGGGGGGCCGAACACCGGGGAGCTGTTTTTT

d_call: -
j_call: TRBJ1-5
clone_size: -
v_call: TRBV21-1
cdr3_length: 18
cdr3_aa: CASSKGSRADHSNQPQHF
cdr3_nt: TGTGCCAGCAGCAAAGGCAGTCGGGCAGACCATAGCAATCAGCCCCAGCATTTT

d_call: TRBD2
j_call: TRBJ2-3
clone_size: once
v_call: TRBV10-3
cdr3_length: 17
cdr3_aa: CAISESPGLAVTDTQYF
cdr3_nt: TGTGCCATCAGTGAAAGCCCGGGACTAGCGGTCACAGATACGCAGTATTTT

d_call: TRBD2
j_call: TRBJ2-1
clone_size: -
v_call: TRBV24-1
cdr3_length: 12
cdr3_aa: CATRTGRNEQFF
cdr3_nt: TGTGCCACCAGAACCGGGAGGAATGAGCAGTTCTTC